This is a list of T cell receptor beta chains from one sample in a study of control samples from healthy donors and cancer patients. This table comes from immunoSEQ multiplex PCR, and its TCRdb copy is limited to in-frame clones, with some not included. The table has 85,000 to 95,000 clones, about 87% seen once. What was sequenced was blood. These receptors were taken from a woman aged 70-85 years in good health. CDR3s include the opening cysteine and the closing phenylalanine or tryptophan. A D gene is named only where the DNA matches it firmly. Some rows have no size entry. The others give once, few or many, or a class for an expanded clone.

D gene	clone size	V gene	J gene	CDR3 protein	CDR3 DNA
-	-	TRBV4-1	TRBJ2-5	CASSQEAVETQYF	TGCGCCAGCAGCCAAGAAGCCGTGGAGACCCAGTACTTC
-	once	TRBV19	TRBJ1-2	CASSIEGNGGYTF	TGTGCCAGTAGTATTGAGGGGAATGGCGGCTACACCTTC
-	-	TRBV3-1/TRBV3-2	TRBJ1-1	CASSQAGGVTEAFF	TGTGCCAGCAGCCAAGCAGGTGGGGTTACTGAAGCTTTCTTT
-	-	TRBV9	TRBJ2-2	CASSPSGTGELFF	TGTGCCAGCAGCCCCAGCGGCACCGGGGAGCTGTTTTTT
-	-	TRBV5-1	TRBJ2-3	CASSLGQGLNTQYF	TGCGCCAGCAGCTTGGGTCAGGGGCTGAATACGCAGTATTTT
TRBD2	-	TRBV2	TRBJ2-1	CASRVAGSRGMNEQFF	TGTGCCAGCAGAGTAGCGGGATCTAGGGGTATGAATGAGCAGTTCTTC
TRBD2	-	TRBV7-2	TRBJ2-5	CASSPSSARGQETQYF	TGTGCCAGCAGCCCCTCCTCGGCGCGGGGGCAAGAGACCCAGTACTTC
-	-	TRBV7-3	TRBJ2-2	CASSPTGRNTGELFF	TGTGCCAGCAGCCCGACTGGAAGGAACACCGGGGAGCTGTTTTTT
-	-	TRBV5-8	TRBJ1-1	CASRPQGMNTEAFF	TGTGCCAGCCGGCCCCAGGGTATGAACACTGAAGCTTTCTTT
-	-	TRBV20-1	TRBJ2-7	CSASPQVEQYF	TGCAGTGCTAGCCCCCAGGTCGAGCAGTACTTC
TRBD1	-	TRBV29-1	TRBJ1-1	CSVRQGKGTEAFF	TGCAGCGTACGACAGGGGAAGGGCACTGAAGCTTTCTTT
TRBD1	-	TRBV12-3/TRBV12-4	TRBJ1-1	CASATGMNTEAFF	TGTGCCAGTGCGACAGGGATGAACACTGAAGCTTTCTTT
-	-	TRBV19	TRBJ1-4	CASKSGSREKLFF	TGTGCCAGTAAATCAGGGAGTAGGGAAAAACTGTTTTTT
-	-	TRBV24-1	TRBJ1-6	CATSRAVKPYNSPLHF	TGTGCCACCAGTAGGGCTGTGAAACCCTATAATTCACCCCTCCACTTT
-	-	TRBV5-1	TRBJ2-7	CAIAVRAYEQYF	TGCGCCATCGCAGTACGAGCCTACGAGCAGTACTTC
-	-	TRBV15	TRBJ1-5	CATSRSRVDGNQPQHF	TGTGCCACCAGCAGATCCCGGGTCGACGGCAATCAGCCCCAGCATTTT
-	-	TRBV5-6	TRBJ2-7	CASSFKTGRDQYF	TGTGCCAGCAGCTTTAAGACAGGAAGGGACCAGTACTTC
-	-	TRBV12-3/TRBV12-4	TRBJ1-2	CASSFREAGGYTF	TGTGCCAGCAGTTTCCGGGAGGCAGGTGGCTACACCTTC
-	-	TRBV3-1/TRBV3-2	TRBJ1-1	CASSQRGGRTEAFF	TGTGCCAGCAGCCAAAGGGGTGGCCGTACTGAAGCTTTCTTT